This T cell receptor beta chain emerged from a study of blood T cell repertoires in COVID-19. The length of the CDR3 is 13 residues. Per germline, CDR1 LGHNA and CDR2 YNFKEQ. V dropped 0 bases and J dropped 10; count of bases not matched to a gene: 3. Libraries were prepared by immunoSEQ multiplex PCR; TCRdb keeps only in-frame clonotypes and omits some of them. The table shows about 530,000 clones, with approximately 88% occurring only once. This clone has only one observation. Sequencing input: peripheral blood. The receptor was isolated from a woman aged 50 to 60 with COVID-19, enrolled during active disease. The genes are TRBV4-2 and TRBJ2-1; 7 bases map to TRBD2. Here the CDR3 DNA reads TGTGCCAGCAGCCAAGATCTCGGGGGGGAGCAGTTCTTC. It codes for CASSQDLGGEQFF.